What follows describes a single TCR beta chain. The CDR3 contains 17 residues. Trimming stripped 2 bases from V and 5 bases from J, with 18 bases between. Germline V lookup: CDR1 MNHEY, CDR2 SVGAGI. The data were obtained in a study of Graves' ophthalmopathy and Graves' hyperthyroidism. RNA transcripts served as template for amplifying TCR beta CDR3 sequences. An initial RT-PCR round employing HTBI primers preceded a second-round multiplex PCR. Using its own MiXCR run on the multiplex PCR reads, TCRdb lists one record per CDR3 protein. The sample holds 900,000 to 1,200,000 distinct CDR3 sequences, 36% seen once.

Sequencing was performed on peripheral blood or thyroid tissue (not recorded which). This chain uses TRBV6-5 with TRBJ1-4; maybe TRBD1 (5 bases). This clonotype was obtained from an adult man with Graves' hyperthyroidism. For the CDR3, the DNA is TGTGCCAGCAGTTACGCCGCTACAGGAAGGGGAAATGAAAAACTGTTTTTT. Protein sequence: CASSYAATGRGNEKLFF.